Listed here are 21 T cell receptor beta chains from one sample, sequenced in a study of shared clonotypes between healthy human individuals. Libraries were prepared by immunoSEQ multiplex PCR; TCRdb keeps only in-frame clonotypes and omits some of them. This sample yields millions of clones, of which more than 80% are seen a single time; 0.13% to 0.15% belongs to the top ten. Sequencing was performed on naive CD4+ T cells sorted from blood. Sample subset: CD45RA+ positively selected. These receptors all stem from a man aged 18 to 29 in good health.

The chain combines TRBV27 with TRBJ1-1; 7 positions match TRBD1. The CDR3 spans 14 residues. Losses at the gene ends were 3 bases for V and 4 bases for J; bases not matched to a gene: 5. Germline V CDR1 and CDR2: MNHEY, SMNVEV (reference sequence). CDR3 protein: CASSFTQGGTEAFF. In DNA form, the CDR3 reads TGTGCCAGCAGTTTTACGCAGGGGGGCACTGAAGCTTTCTTT.

This chain links TRBV30 with TRBJ1-6, with 9 bases identical to TRBD1. CDR1 is GTSNPN, CDR2 SVGIG, per germline (reference sequence). The CDR3 length is 13 residues. V lost 3 bases to trimming and J lost 9 bases; unmatched junction nucleotides: 3. The CDR3 DNA reads TGTGCCTGGAGAGGGGACAGGGTTTCACCCCTCCACTTT. Protein: CAWRGDRVSPLHF.

V usage is TRBV19 and J usage is TRBJ1-5, with 10 nucleotides matching TRBD1. The CDR3 runs to 15 residues. Losses at the gene ends were 8 bases for V and 2 bases for J; bases not matched to a gene: 6. Germline V gives CDR1 LNHDA, CDR2 SQIVND (reference sequence). The CDR3 region is CASDRGRVGNQPQHF. As DNA, the CDR3 is TGTGCCAGTGACAGGGGGCGAGTAGGCAATCAGCCCCAGCATTTT.

A word on this clone: Other DNA sequences in the same sample also yield this CDR3. V and J are TRBV27 and TRBJ1-5; D call uncertain. V was pared by 6 bases and J by 0 bases, with 12 bases between. Germline loops: CDR1 MNHEY, CDR2 SMNVEV (reference sequence). The CDR3 runs to 15 residues. CDR3 loop: CASSLAGDSNQPQHF. The CDR3 DNA reads as TGTGCCAGCAGCCTCGCCGGGGATAGCAATCAGCCCCAGCATTTT.

This clone appeared once. The chain is built from TRBV6-5 and TRBJ1-4; D unresolved. Germline loops: CDR1 MNHEY, CDR2 SVGAGI. V was clipped by 2 bases and J by 8 bases, with 9 bases between them. The CDR3 has 13 amino acids. CDR3 loop: CASSYRHYEKLFF. For the CDR3, the DNA is TGTGCCAGCAGTTACAGGCATTACGAAAAACTGTTTTTT.

This sequence joins TRBV6-6 and TRBJ2-7; D may be TRBD1 (5 bases). The CDR3 is made up of 15 amino acids. The V end was cut by 4 bases, the J end by 1 base, with 14 bases between. Germline V CDR1 and CDR2: MNHNY, SVGAGI (reference sequence). The CDR3 region is CASSFQGAASYEQYF. In nucleotides, the CDR3 is TGTGCCAGCAGTTTCCAGGGTGCGGCGTCCTACGAGCAGTACTTC.

In this sample, this clone turned up a few times. This CDR3 is also generated by other DNA sequences in the sample. The chain couples TRBV19 to TRBJ2-7; TRBD1 agrees at 8 bases. V dropped 1 base and J dropped 2; count of bases not matched to a gene: 4. The CDR3 totals 15 residues. Germline V lookup: CDR1 LNHDA, CDR2 SQIVND (reference sequence). DNA of the CDR3: TGTGCCAGTAGTATAGGCGGGACAGGCCCCTACGAGCAGTACTTC. Its protein is CASSIGGTGPYEQYF.

The chain links TRBV5-1 to TRBJ2-7; TRBD2 agrees at 8 bases. Germline V gene data show CDR1 as SGHRS and CDR2 as YFSETQ. The CDR3 covers 14 residues. V lost 4 bases, J lost 6 bases, and 9 bases stayed unmatched. This chain's CDR3 is CASSPVPGGLEQYF. The CDR3 nucleotides are TGCGCCAGCAGCCCGGTCCCGGGGGGGCTCGAGCAGTACTTC.

The rearrangement links TRBV11-2 to TRBJ2-3; possible D gene TRBD1, 5 bases. This CDR3 contains 14 residues. CDR1 is SGHAT and CDR2 is FQNNGV in the germline V gene. The V end was cut by 5 bases, the J end by 4 bases, with 13 bases between. In DNA, the CDR3 is TGTGCCAGCAGCCCCAGGGTGTCCGCAGATACGCAGTATTTT. This encodes CASSPRVSADTQYF. Full variable domain (outside the CDR3, taken from reference TRBV11-2 and TRBJ2-3): EAGVAQSPRYKIIEKRQSVAFWCNPISGHATLYWYQQILGQGPKLLIQFQNNGVVDDSQLPKDRFSAERLKGVDSTLKIQPAKLEDSAVYLCASSPRVSADTQYFGPGTRLTVL.

This rearrangement joins TRBV2 to TRBJ2-1; D might be TRBD1 (5 bases). The ends were cut back, 3 bases at V and 4 bases at J, with 13 bases in the middle. The CDR3 contains 15 residues. Germline V lookup: CDR1 SNHLY, CDR2 FYNNEI. The CDR3 DNA sequence: TGTGCCAGCAGTGAGAACAATCAGGGATACAATGAGCAGTTCTTC. Its translation is CASSENNQGYNEQFF.

Notes on this clone: The junction shows a germline mismatch at one end, possibly a read error. The chain uses TRBV7-7 and TRBJ2-3; the D gene is possibly TRBD1 (5 bases). Germline V gene sequence: CDR1 SSHAT, CDR2 FNYEAQ (reference sequence). The CDR3 extends over 13 amino acids. CDR3 sequence (DNA): TGTGCTAGCAGCTTAGGGGTCACAGATACGCAGTATTTT. Protein sequence: CASSLGVTDTQYF.

Note on this clone: A junction boundary mismatches the germline segment, possibly from a read error. The V call is TRBV28, the J call TRBJ1-5; 8 nucleotides line up with TRBD1. The CDR3 loop spans 15 amino acids. The V gene's germline CDR1 is MDHEN and CDR2 SYDVKM. CDR3 sequence reads: CASSSIGQGDQHQHF. CDR3 DNA sequence: TGTGCCAGCAGTTCGATCGGACAGGGAGATCAGCACCAGCATTTT. Based on the CDR3 plus reference TRBV28 and TRBJ1-5, the full variable domain is DVKVTQSSRYLVKRTGEKVFLECVQDMDHENMFWYRQDPGLGLRLIYFSYDVKMKEKGDIPEGYSVSREKKERFSLILESASTNQTSMYLCASSSIGQGDQHQHFGDGTRLSIL.

V and J are TRBV6-1 and TRBJ2-1; tentatively, D is TRBD2 (6 bases). V lost 3 bases and J lost 1, with 16 bases in between. This CDR3 contains 17 residues. Germline V gene lookup returns CDR1 MNHNS and CDR2 SASEGT. For the CDR3, the DNA is TGTGCCAGCAGTGACAGGCCTAGCGTGCAATCCTACAATGAGCAGTTCTTC. Translating gives CASSDRPSVQSYNEQFF.

This clone was recorded only once. A read error may account for a junction end that differs from germline. The chain has TRBV5-4 and TRBJ1-2; 7 nucleotides agree with TRBD1. The CDR3 sequence is 11 residues long. Germline CDR1 and CDR2: SGHNT and YYREEE (reference sequence). CDR3 loop: CASSLGDRRFF. The CDR3, as DNA: TGTGCCAGCAGCTTGGGGGACAGAAGGTTCTTC.

V gene TRBV10-2 combines with J gene TRBJ2-3; D not certain. Germline lookup yields CDR1 WSHSY and CDR2 SAAADI. The CDR3 loop spans 12 amino acids. Trimming removed 5 bases from V and 6 bases from J, with 9 bases in between. Here the CDR3 reads CASSPLGDTQYF. In DNA form, the CDR3 reads TGCGCCAGCAGTCCACTGGGTGATACGCAGTATTTT.

V usage is TRBV30 and J usage is TRBJ1-5, with 9 positions matching TRBD1. The V and J ends lost 4 bases and 3 bases, in that order; junction bases with no gene match: 13. The CDR3 spans 17 residues. Looked up from germline, CDR1 is GTSNPN and CDR2 is SVGIG (reference sequence). The CDR3 DNA is TGTGCCTGGACCGGTACAGGGGGCGCGGGAAACAATCAGCCCCAGCATTTT. Encoded protein: CAWTGTGGAGNNQPQHF.

The rearrangement joins TRBV11-3 to TRBJ2-7, with 11 bases fitting TRBD1. Looked up from germline, CDR1 is SGHNT and CDR2 is YENEEA. Losses at the gene ends were 7 bases for V and 5 bases for J; bases not matched to a gene: 7. The CDR3 is made up of 14 amino acids. In DNA form, the CDR3 reads TGTGCCAGCATCCGGGACAGGGGGGACCACGAGCAGTACTTC. Translating it yields CASIRDRGDHEQYF.

The chain links TRBV5-3 to TRBJ2-7; D is ambiguous. TRBV5-3 has ORF status, its function being uncertain. CDR3 size: 17 residues. Trimming took 1 base from V and 6 from J, leaving 23 bases between them. CDR3 DNA sequence: TGTGCCAGAAGCTTGCCCCAGTCGACAAGCCCCTCGTTCGAGCAGTACTTC. Residues: CARSLPQSTSPSFEQYF.

This rearrangement joins TRBV5-1 to TRBJ2-3; tentatively, D is TRBD1 or TRBD2 (6 bases each). The germline V and J ends were trimmed by 1 base and 4 bases, with 13 bases remaining between them. The germline V gene encodes CDR1 SGHRS and CDR2 YFSETQ. The CDR3 has 15 amino acids. CDR3 in amino acids: CASSLSGAGADTQYF. The CDR3 region has the DNA TGCGCCAGCAGCTTGTCGGGGGCGGGTGCAGATACGCAGTATTTT. The full variable domain, with the rest looked up from reference TRBV5-1 and TRBJ2-3, is KAGVTQTPRYLIKTRGQQVTLSCSPISGHRSVSWYQQTPGQGLQFLFEYFSETQRNKGNFPGRFSGRQFSNSRSEMNVSTLELGDSALYLCASSLSGAGADTQYFGPGTRLTVL.

The table lists this clone with a count of one. The rearrangement links TRBV19 to TRBJ2-2; D unclear. From germline, CDR1 is LNHDA and CDR2 SQIVND (reference sequence). Trimming shortened V by 6 bases and J by 5 bases, and 16 bases separated the two germline ends. The CDR3 spans 15 residues. CDR3 nucleotides: TGTGCCAGTAGCCCCCTATCCCGATGGACCGGGGAGCTGTTTTTT. It specifies CASSPLSRWTGELFF.

This chain connects TRBV19 to TRBJ2-5; the match to TRBD1 covers 7 bases. After removal of 5 bases from V and 9 bases from J, the junction contained 12 bases not matched to a gene. CDR1 LNHDA and CDR2 SQIVND come from the germline V gene (reference sequence). This CDR3 region has 14 residues. The CDR3 is CASSDQGVAMAQYF. CDR3 coding DNA: TGTGCCAGTAGTGACCAGGGGGTCGCTATGGCCCAGTACTTC.